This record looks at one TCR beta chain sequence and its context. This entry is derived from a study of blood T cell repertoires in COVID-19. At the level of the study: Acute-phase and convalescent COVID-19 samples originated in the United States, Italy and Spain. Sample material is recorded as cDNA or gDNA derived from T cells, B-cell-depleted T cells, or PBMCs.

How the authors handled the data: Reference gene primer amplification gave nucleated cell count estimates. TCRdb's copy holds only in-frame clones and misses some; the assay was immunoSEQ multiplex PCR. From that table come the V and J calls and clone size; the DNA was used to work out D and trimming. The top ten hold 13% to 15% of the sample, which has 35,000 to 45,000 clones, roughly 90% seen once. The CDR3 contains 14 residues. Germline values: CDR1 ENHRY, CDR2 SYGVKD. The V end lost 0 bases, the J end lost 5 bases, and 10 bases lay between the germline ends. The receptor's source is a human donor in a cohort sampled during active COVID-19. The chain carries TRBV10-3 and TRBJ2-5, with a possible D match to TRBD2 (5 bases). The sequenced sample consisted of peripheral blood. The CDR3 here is CAISESSGGETQYF. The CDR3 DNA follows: TGTGCCATCAGTGAGTCTAGTGGCGGGGAGACCCAGTACTTC.